Shown below are 15 T cell receptor beta chains from a single sample sequenced in a study of blood T cell repertoires in COVID-19. The data were produced by immunoSEQ multiplex PCR, yet TCRdb's version contains in-frame clones alone and is incomplete. This sample has about 160,000 clones, with 70% to 90% found just once. Sequenced sample: peripheral blood. These receptors were collected from a woman in her sixties or seventies with acute or convalescent COVID-19.

V usage is TRBV30 and J usage is TRBJ2-1, with 13 bases fitting TRBD2. The trim removed 2 bases at V and 7 bases at J, leaving 14 bases unmatched. Germline lookup yields CDR1 GTSNPN and CDR2 SVGIG (reference sequence). This CDR3 contains 18 residues. This CDR3 is CAWSTRTSGSVLFNEQFF. The CDR3 bases are TGTGCCTGGAGTACGCGGACTAGCGGGAGCGTCTTATTTAATGAGCAGTTCTTC.

In its sample, this clone was seen once. The rearrangement joins TRBV4-1 to TRBJ2-5; 11 bases are a match to TRBD2. This CDR3 region has 19 residues. V dropped 0 bases and J dropped 4; count of bases not matched to a gene: 13. Germline V gives CDR1 MGHRA, CDR2 YSYEKL. CDR3 region: CASSQDGGLAGGSGETQYF. In DNA form, the CDR3 reads TGCGCCAGCAGCCAAGACGGCGGGCTAGCGGGAGGTTCCGGAGAGACCCAGTACTTC.

This chain uses TRBV2 with TRBJ1-6; tentatively, D is TRBD1 (5 bases). This CDR3 is built from 15 residues. Germline V gene sequence: CDR1 SNHLY, CDR2 FYNNEI. V was clipped by 7 bases and J by 7 bases, with 17 bases between them. CDR3 sequence reads: CASTGIMGGNSPLHF. The CDR3 nucleotides are TGTGCCAGCACTGGGATTATGGGGGGAAATTCACCCCTCCACTTT.

The chain uses TRBV6-2 or TRBV6-3 and TRBJ2-2; 8 bases are shared with TRBD2. This CDR3 has 18 residues. Germline lookup yields CDR1 MNHEY and CDR2 SVGEGT. V lost 4 bases and J lost 5; bases outside the gene matches: 15. Here the CDR3 DNA reads TGTGCCAGCAGTTCCCCCCGCCGGGGGGGCCAAGATACCGGGGAGCTGTTTTTT. This sequence encodes CASSSPRRGGQDTGELFF.

This chain uses TRBV30 with TRBJ2-3; maybe TRBD2 (7 bases). CDR3 length: 14 residues. Trimming removed 2 bases from V and 4 bases from J, with 13 bases in between. The germline V gene encodes CDR1 GTSNPN and CDR2 SVGIG (reference sequence). CDR3 DNA sequence: TGTGCCTGGAGTTCGGGGGGCTTAGCAGATACGCAGTATTTT. It codes for CAWSSGGLADTQYF.

J is TRBJ1-1 and V is TRBV28; TRBD1 is a possible D gene (6 bases). Trimming cost V 3 bases and J 4 bases, with 9 bases left between them. The CDR3 extends over 13 amino acids. The germline V gene has CDR1 MDHEN and CDR2 SYDVKM. CDR3 in DNA: TGTGCCAGCAGTTTCACAGGGTTCACTGAAGCTTTCTTT. Translation: CASSFTGFTEAFF.

This chain links TRBV28 with TRBJ2-7; the D gene is possibly TRBD1 (6 bases). Trimming pared 5 bases from V and 1 base from J, leaving 12 bases between. There are 14 residues in the CDR3. Germline CDR1 and CDR2: MDHEN and SYDVKM. The CDR3 region has the DNA TGTGCCAGCAGTCACCGGGACACATCCTACGAGCAGTACTTC. Translation gives CASSHRDTSYEQYF. The whole variable domain, remainder taken from reference TRBV28 and TRBJ2-7, is DVKVTQSSRYLVKRTGEKVFLECVQDMDHENMFWYRQDPGLGLRLIYFSYDVKMKEKGDIPEGYSVSREKKERFSLILESASTNQTSMYLCASSHRDTSYEQYFGPGTRLTVT.

Only a few counts were recorded for this clone. This chain uses TRBV18 with TRBJ2-7; the D gene is possibly TRBD2 (5 bases). The CDR3 runs to 15 residues. Germline V gene sequence: CDR1 KGHSH, CDR2 LQKENI. The V gene lost 2 bases and the J gene lost 0 bases, with 11 bases spanning the gap. The CDR3 nucleotides read TGTGCCAGCTCACCAAAGCGGACCAGCTCCTACGAGCAGTACTTC. It translates to CASSPKRTSSYEQYF. The full variable domain, rest sourced from reference TRBV18 and TRBJ2-7, is NAGVMQNPRHLVRRRGQEARLRCSPMKGHSHVYWYRQLPEEGLKFMVYLQKENIIDESGMPKERFSAEFPKEGPSILRIQQVVRGDSAAYFCASSPKRTSSYEQYFGPGTRLTVT.

This chain connects TRBV27 to TRBJ1-1; 7 bases match TRBD1. The CDR3 runs 14 residues. J lost 4 bases, V lost 6 bases, and 8 bases had no gene match. The germline gives CDR1 MNHEY, CDR2 SMNVEV (reference sequence). The DNA for the CDR3 is TGTGCCAGCAGCCTAGGGGGCTCGGTCACTGAAGCTTTCTTT. The encoded protein is CASSLGGSVTEAFF.

The V call is TRBV7-7, the J call TRBJ2-2; the D gene is possibly TRBD2 (6 bases). Per germline, CDR1 SSHAT and CDR2 FNYEAQ (reference sequence). V was trimmed by 1 base and J by 0 bases, leaving 9 bases between them. This CDR3 region has 16 residues. The CDR3 sequence: CASSLGGGANTGELFF. The DNA for the CDR3 is TGTGCCAGCAGCTTAGGCGGCGGGGCGAACACCGGGGAGCTGTTTTTT.

The count of this clone is one. This chain uses TRBV4-3 with TRBJ2-3; possible D gene TRBD1, 6 bases. With 0 bases removed from V and 4 bases from J, the gap between germline ends came to 11 bases. Germline assignment: CDR1 LGHNA and CDR2 YSLEER. This CDR3 region has 15 residues. In DNA, the CDR3 is TGCGCCAGCAGCCAAGACCTACAGGGCCCAGATACGCAGTATTTT. Translating it yields CASSQDLQGPDTQYF.

This clone was seen only a few times. V and J are TRBV9 and TRBJ2-7, with 8 bases identical to TRBD2. Germline V CDR1 and CDR2: SGDLS, YYNGEE. After removal of 5 bases from V and 5 bases from J, the junction contained 12 bases not matched to a gene. The CDR3 has 15 amino acids. CDR3 nucleotides: TGTGCCAGCAGTGAAGAAGCGGGAGTGCTCGACGAGCAGTACTTC. Translation: CASSEEAGVLDEQYF.

The J gene is TRBJ1-2, the V gene TRBV28; no definite D call. V was shortened by 8 bases and J by 7 bases, with 20 bases between the two germline ends. Germline assignment: CDR1 MDHEN and CDR2 SYDVKM. The CDR3 has 14 residues. This CDR3 is CASHLGRGRTGYTF. CDR3 nucleotide sequence: TGTGCCAGCCATTTAGGGCGGGGTCGGACTGGCTACACCTTC.

The chain joins TRBV18 to TRBJ2-7; a possible D gene is TRBD2 (5 bases). Between the trimmed V and J ends, which lost 8 bases and 3 bases, there was a span of 8 bases. From germline, CDR1 is KGHSH and CDR2 LQKENI. The CDR3 loop spans 11 amino acids. In DNA form, the CDR3 reads TGTGCCAGCAGAACTAGCTACGAGCAGTACTTC. Protein: CASRTSYEQYF. Combining the CDR3 with reference TRBV18 and TRBJ2-7 gives the whole variable domain NAGVMQNPRHLVRRRGQEARLRCSPMKGHSHVYWYRQLPEEGLKFMVYLQKENIIDESGMPKERFSAEFPKEGPSILRIQQVVRGDSAAYFCASRTSYEQYFGPGTRLTVT.

The chain recombines TRBV30 with TRBJ2-6, with 8 nucleotides matching TRBD2. Germline CDR1 reads GTSNPN; CDR2 reads SVGIG (reference sequence). This CDR3 spans 16 amino acids. After removal of 3 bases from V and 2 bases from J, the junction contained 6 bases not matched to a gene. The CDR3 here is CAWRGRAGAGANVLTF. CDR3 DNA: TGTGCCTGGAGGGGAAGAGCGGGGGCTGGGGCCAACGTCCTGACTTTC.